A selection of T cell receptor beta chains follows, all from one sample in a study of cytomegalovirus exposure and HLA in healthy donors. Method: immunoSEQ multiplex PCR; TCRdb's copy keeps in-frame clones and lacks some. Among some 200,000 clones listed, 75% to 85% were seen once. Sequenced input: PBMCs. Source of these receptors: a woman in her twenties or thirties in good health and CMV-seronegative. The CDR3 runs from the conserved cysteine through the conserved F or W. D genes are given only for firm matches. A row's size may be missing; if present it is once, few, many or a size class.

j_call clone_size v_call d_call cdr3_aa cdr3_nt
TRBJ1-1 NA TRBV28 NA CASLQGSNTEAFF TGTGCCAGCTTACAGGGCTCGAACACTGAAGCTTTCTTT
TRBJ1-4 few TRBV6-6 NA CASSYTVEKLFF TGTGCCAGCAGTTACACAGTTGAAAAACTGTTTTTT
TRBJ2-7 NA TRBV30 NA CAWSVSGYEQYF TGTGCCTGGAGTGTAAGCGGGTACGAGCAGTACTTC
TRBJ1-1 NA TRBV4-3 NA CASSQDHRGAGDTEAFF TGCGCCAGCAGCCAAGATCATCGGGGGGCAGGGGACACTGAAGCTTTCTTT
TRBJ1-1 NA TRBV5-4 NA CASSLGAENTEAFF TGTGCCAGCAGCTTGGGGGCAGAGAACACTGAAGCTTTCTTT
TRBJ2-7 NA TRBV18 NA CASSPRLSDEQYF TGTGCCAGCTCACCCCGCCTCAGCGACGAGCAGTACTTC
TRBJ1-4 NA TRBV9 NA CASSASGTGGEKLFF TGTGCCAGCAGCGCCTCCGGGACGGGGGGGGAAAAACTGTTTTTT
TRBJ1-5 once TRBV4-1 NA CASSLRDINQPQHF TGCGCCAGCAGCCTCCGGGACATCAATCAGCCCCAGCATTTT
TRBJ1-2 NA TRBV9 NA CASSVGSGQGYGYTF TGTGCCAGCAGCGTGGGATCCGGGCAGGGCTATGGCTACACCTTC
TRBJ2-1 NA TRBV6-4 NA CASSEYRASYNEQFF TGTGCCAGCAGTGAATACAGGGCCTCCTACAATGAGCAGTTCTTC
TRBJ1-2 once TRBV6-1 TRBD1 CASSEDRGYGYTF TGTGCCAGCAGTGAGGACAGGGGGTATGGCTACACCTTC
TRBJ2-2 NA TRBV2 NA CASRALDEAGELFF TGTGCCAGCAGGGCTTTGGATGAGGCTGGGGAGCTGTTTTTT
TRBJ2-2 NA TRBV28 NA CASSAESPGELFF TGTGCCAGCAGTGCGGAGAGCCCCGGGGAGCTGTTTTTT
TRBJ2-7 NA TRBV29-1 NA CSVEDAGVSSYEQYF TGCAGCGTTGAAGATGCAGGGGTGAGCTCCTACGAGCAGTACTTC